The present T cell receptor beta chain was sequenced within a study of cytomegalovirus exposure and HLA in healthy donors. Regarding this clone: What it recognizes is unknown.

CDR1 and CDR2 from the germline V gene are ENHRY and SYGVKD. The CDR3 sequence is 14 residues long. V was shortened by 6 bases and J by 8 bases, with 16 bases between the two germline ends. Study conclusions and caveats: Available immune exposure information covered CMV serostatus only.

With 60 Vbeta and 13 Jbeta primers, the PCR was carried out. This table comes from immunoSEQ multiplex PCR, and its TCRdb copy is limited to in-frame clones, with some not included. The data contain about 68,000 clones, roughly four fifths of them singletons. The sample comprised PBMCs. The sequence came from a human donor in good health. The rearrangement uses TRBV10-3 and TRBJ1-4; D is ambiguous. CDR3 bases: TGTGCCATCAGATCTTCAGTAGGCGGAGAAAAACTGTTTTTT. Amino acid sequence: CAIRSSVGGEKLFF.